This section outlines one T cell receptor (beta chain) sequence together with its context. Its antigen is unidentified. The sample belongs to a study of naive and memory T cell subsets. Cells stained for CD3, CD4, CD8, CD45RA and CD27 were sorted into four subsets. General study results and limits: Especially in CD8 cells, naive repertoires contained a few larger clonotypes, possibly CD45RA-re-expressing memory cells. TCR abundance followed a power law differing between naive and memory subsets.

The ends were cut back, 2 bases at V and 6 bases at J, with 11 bases in the middle. Germline V gene lookup returns CDR1 SQVTM and CDR2 ANQGSEA. The CDR3 consists of 12 residues. An equimolar mix of two oligonucleotides served as the beta constant-region primer for TRBC1 and TRBC2. Four rounds of PCR amplified the ligated cDNA using nested alpha and beta constant-region primers plus SP2. TCRdb called the UMI-ligation and nested PCR reads again in MiXCR, with one record for every CDR3 protein. Altogether under 150,000 distinct CDR3 sequences are present, about 20% being singletons, with the ten largest covering about 0.6%.

The chain couples TRBV29-1 to TRBJ2-7; a possible D gene is TRBD1 (6 bases). Sequenced input: naive CD8+ T cells from blood. The receptor comes from a human donor in good health. The CDR3 bases are TGCAGCGTTGAATCGGACAGACCCGAGCAGTACTTC. Translation: CSVESDRPEQYF.